The rows below give T cell receptor beta chains drawn from one sample of a study of T cell repertoires in cytomegalovirus infection. TCRdb reprocessed the reads via MiXCR and lists one record per CDR3 protein. The sample records 740,000 or so distinct CDR3 sequences, approximately 34% being singletons. The source material was PBMCs. Source of these receptors: a human donor in good health (CMV status not recorded). Some clones in this sample may be carry-over from other donors' samples. CDR3s include the opening cysteine and the closing phenylalanine or tryptophan. The D gene is left open where the match is weak. Rows give clone size only sometimes, using once, few, many, or a class for an expanded clone.

clone size: NA; V gene: TRBV27; D gene: NA; J gene: TRBJ2-1; CDR3 protein: CASTLNNEQFF; CDR3 DNA: TGTGCCAGCACCCTCAACAATGAGCAGTTCTTC
clone size: NA; V gene: TRBV5-1; D gene: TRBD1; J gene: TRBJ1-5; CDR3 protein: CASSLDGTDNQPQHF; CDR3 DNA: TGCGCCAGCAGCTTGGACGGGACAGATAATCAGCCCCAGCATTTT
clone size: NA; V gene: TRBV7-6; D gene: TRBD1; J gene: TRBJ1-1; CDR3 protein: CASSPGTEMNTEAFF; CDR3 DNA: TGTGCCAGCAGCCCCGGGACAGAGATGAACACTGAAGCTTTCTTT
clone size: NA; V gene: TRBV20-1; D gene: NA; J gene: TRBJ1-5; CDR3 protein: CSARDPSGFGQPQHF; CDR3 DNA: TGCAGTGCTAGAGATCCCTCAGGGTTCGGGCAGCCCCAGCATTTT
clone size: few; V gene: TRBV6-1; D gene: NA; J gene: TRBJ2-5; CDR3 protein: CASSEALRGYGETQYF; CDR3 DNA: TGTGCCAGCAGTGAAGCGCTTCGAGGGTATGGGGAGACCCAGTACTTC
clone size: NA; V gene: TRBV11-2; D gene: NA; J gene: TRBJ2-3; CDR3 protein: CASSLGEYSTDTQYF; CDR3 DNA: TGTGCCAGCAGCTTAGGGGAATATAGCACAGATACGCAGTATTTT
clone size: NA; V gene: TRBV7-9; D gene: NA; J gene: TRBJ2-7; CDR3 protein: CASSLTDATGYF; CDR3 DNA: TGTGCCAGCAGCTTAACGGACGCGACGGGGTACTTC
clone size: NA; V gene: TRBV28; D gene: NA; J gene: TRBJ2-7; CDR3 protein: CASSPADTYEQYF; CDR3 DNA: TGTGCCAGCAGTCCAGCCGATACCTACGAGCAGTACTTC
clone size: NA; V gene: TRBV28; D gene: NA; J gene: TRBJ2-7; CDR3 protein: CASTQSGGHYEQYF; CDR3 DNA: TGTGCCAGCACCCAGTCGGGGGGCCACTACGAGCAGTACTTC
clone size: few; V gene: TRBV12-3/TRBV12-4; D gene: NA; J gene: TRBJ2-3; CDR3 protein: CASSARGTDTQYF; CDR3 DNA: TGTGCCAGCAGTGCCCGGGGGACAGATACGCAGTATTTT
clone size: NA; V gene: TRBV28; D gene: NA; J gene: TRBJ2-3; CDR3 protein: CASRFYGASTDTQYF; CDR3 DNA: TGTGCCAGCAGATTTTACGGGGCTAGCACAGATACGCAGTATTTT
clone size: few; V gene: TRBV20-1; D gene: NA; J gene: TRBJ1-4; CDR3 protein: CSAGVRANEKLFF; CDR3 DNA: TGCAGTGCTGGGGTGAGGGCTAATGAAAAACTGTTTTTT
clone size: NA; V gene: TRBV6-5; D gene: NA; J gene: TRBJ2-7; CDR3 protein: CASRSKSSYEQYF; CDR3 DNA: TGTGCCAGCAGGTCCAAGAGCTCCTACGAGCAGTACTTC
clone size: few; V gene: TRBV12-5; D gene: TRBD1; J gene: TRBJ1-5; CDR3 protein: CASGKATGGPNFSNQPQHF; CDR3 DNA: TGTGCTAGTGGTAAGGCCACAGGGGGCCCCAACTTTAGCAATCAGCCCCAGCATTTT
clone size: many; V gene: TRBV7-8; D gene: TRBD2; J gene: TRBJ2-2; CDR3 protein: CATRGDTGELFF; CDR3 DNA: TGTGCCACCCGGGGGGACACCGGGGAGCTGTTTTTT
clone size: NA; V gene: TRBV19; D gene: TRBD2; J gene: TRBJ2-4; CDR3 protein: CDSIRGRGTKNIQYF; CDR3 DNA: TGTGACAGTATTAGAGGGAGGGGTACCAAAAACATTCAGTACTTC
clone size: NA; V gene: TRBV6-7; D gene: NA; J gene: TRBJ1-5; CDR3 protein: CAGAPNQPQHF; CDR3 DNA: TGTGCCGGAGCTCCCAATCAGCCCCAGCATTTT
clone size: few; V gene: TRBV6-6; D gene: NA; J gene: TRBJ2-1; CDR3 protein: CASSREDVYNEQFF; CDR3 DNA: TGTGCCAGCAGCAGGGAAGATGTCTACAATGAGCAGTTCTTC
clone size: few; V gene: TRBV4-1; D gene: TRBD2; J gene: TRBJ2-7; CDR3 protein: CASSHRTSGTYEQYF; CDR3 DNA: TGTGCCAGCAGCCACCGGACTAGCGGTACCTACGAGCAGTACTTC
clone size: NA; V gene: TRBV7-8; D gene: TRBD2; J gene: TRBJ2-2; CDR3 protein: CASSPGLAGELTFTGELFF; CDR3 DNA: TGTGCCAGCAGCCCGGGACTAGCGGGAGAACTGACATTCACCGGGGAGCTGTTTTTT
clone size: NA; V gene: TRBV2; D gene: NA; J gene: TRBJ2-3; CDR3 protein: CASSEEIHPDTQYF; CDR3 DNA: TGTGCCAGCAGTGAAGAGATACACCCAGATACGCAGTATTTT
clone size: NA; V gene: TRBV19; D gene: TRBD2; J gene: TRBJ2-3; CDR3 protein: CASSYRARTSGSPDTQYF; CDR3 DNA: TGTGCCAGTAGCTATCGGGCTCGGACTAGCGGGAGCCCAGATACGCAGTATTTT
clone size: NA; V gene: TRBV18; D gene: NA; J gene: TRBJ2-3; CDR3 protein: CASSPLRAGATTDTQYF; CDR3 DNA: TGTGCCAGCTCACCCCTTCGTGCGGGGGCGACCACAGATACGCAGTATTTT
clone size: NA; V gene: TRBV13; D gene: TRBD1; J gene: TRBJ2-1; CDR3 protein: CASSHHIDRVLYNEQFF; CDR3 DNA: TGTGCCAGCAGCCATCATATCGACAGGGTACTTTACAATGAGCAGTTCTTC
clone size: NA; V gene: TRBV27; D gene: TRBD2; J gene: TRBJ2-6; CDR3 protein: CASSLVSGLIRFSGANVLTF; CDR3 DNA: TGTGCCAGCAGTTTAGTTAGCGGGTTGATTCGTTTCTCTGGGGCCAACGTCCTGACTTTC
clone size: NA; V gene: TRBV6-1; D gene: NA; J gene: TRBJ1-5; CDR3 protein: CASSEVGDGQPQHF; CDR3 DNA: TGTGCCAGCAGTGAAGTCGGTGACGGTCAGCCCCAGCATTTT
clone size: few; V gene: TRBV28; D gene: NA; J gene: TRBJ2-1; CDR3 protein: CASSNRAPGNEQFF; CDR3 DNA: TGTGCCAGCAGTAACAGGGCCCCGGGGAATGAGCAGTTCTTC
clone size: few; V gene: TRBV7-2; D gene: TRBD2; J gene: TRBJ2-7; CDR3 protein: CASSPGTGTTSPEQYF; CDR3 DNA: TGTGCCAGCAGCCCAGGAACCGGGACTACCTCCCCCGAGCAGTACTTC
clone size: few; V gene: TRBV6-1; D gene: TRBD2; J gene: TRBJ2-7; CDR3 protein: CASSGGTTGGYEQYF; CDR3 DNA: TGTGCCAGCAGTGGGGGAACTACGGGAGGCTACGAGCAGTACTTC
clone size: once; V gene: TRBV4-2; D gene: NA; J gene: TRBJ1-2; CDR3 protein: CSSSQPGIGDYGYTF; CDR3 DNA: TGTTCCAGCAGCCAACCGGGAATAGGGGACTATGGCTACACCTTC
clone size: few; V gene: TRBV19; D gene: NA; J gene: TRBJ1-5; CDR3 protein: CASKTSDWAYNQPQHF; CDR3 DNA: TGTGCCAGTAAGACATCGGACTGGGCATACAATCAGCCCCAGCATTTT
clone size: NA; V gene: TRBV7-8; D gene: NA; J gene: TRBJ1-4; CDR3 protein: CASSLVGAAGTNEKLFF; CDR3 DNA: TGTGCCAGCAGCTTAGTAGGAGCCGCGGGGACTAATGAAAAACTGTTTTTT
clone size: NA; V gene: TRBV12-3/TRBV12-4; D gene: NA; J gene: TRBJ2-7; CDR3 protein: CASSPAGPVRDEQYF; CDR3 DNA: TGTGCCAGCAGTCCGGCCGGCCCTGTGAGGGACGAGCAGTACTTC
clone size: NA; V gene: TRBV7-9; D gene: NA; J gene: TRBJ1-2; CDR3 protein: CASSLGDGGYGYTF; CDR3 DNA: TGTGCCAGCAGCTTAGGTGACGGGGGCTACGGCTACACCTTC
clone size: NA; V gene: TRBV14; D gene: NA; J gene: TRBJ1-1; CDR3 protein: CASSQDWHTEAFF; CDR3 DNA: TGTGCCAGCAGCCAAGATTGGCACACTGAAGCTTTCTTT
clone size: few; V gene: TRBV5-1; D gene: TRBD1; J gene: TRBJ1-1; CDR3 protein: CASSSLQGTGNTEAFF; CDR3 DNA: TGCGCCAGCAGCTCCCTTCAAGGGACAGGGAACACTGAAGCTTTCTTT
clone size: NA; V gene: TRBV4-1; D gene: NA; J gene: TRBJ1-5; CDR3 protein: CASSQDKGGNQPQHF; CDR3 DNA: TGCGCCAGCAGCCAAGATAAAGGGGGGAATCAGCCCCAGCATTTT
clone size: few; V gene: TRBV24-1; D gene: NA; J gene: TRBJ2-3; CDR3 protein: CATIDLTSAGQQYF; CDR3 DNA: TGTGCCACCATTGATTTGACCTCCGCGGGACAGCAGTATTTT
clone size: many; V gene: TRBV7-9; D gene: NA; J gene: TRBJ1-1; CDR3 protein: CASSPDRPSSKAFF; CDR3 DNA: TGTGCCAGCAGTCCCGACCGCCCATCTAGCAAAGCTTTCTTT
clone size: few; V gene: TRBV7-2; D gene: NA; J gene: TRBJ2-7; CDR3 protein: CASSSLLSSYEQYF; CDR3 DNA: TGTGCCAGCAGCTCACTTCTCAGCTCCTACGAGCAGTACTTC
clone size: NA; V gene: TRBV25-1; D gene: NA; J gene: TRBJ1-1; CDR3 protein: CASSPKHRVGNTEAFF; CDR3 DNA: TGTGCCAGCAGCCCGAAACACAGGGTTGGGAACACTGAAGCTTTCTTT
clone size: NA; V gene: TRBV10-3; D gene: TRBD2; J gene: TRBJ2-3; CDR3 protein: CSIGEVRGETDTQYF; CDR3 DNA: TGTTCCATCGGTGAGGTCCGGGGGGAAACAGATACGCAGTATTTT
clone size: NA; V gene: TRBV12-3/TRBV12-4; D gene: TRBD2; J gene: TRBJ2-5; CDR3 protein: CASRDLAGETQYF; CDR3 DNA: TGTGCCAGCAGGGACCTAGCGGGAGAGACCCAGTACTTC
clone size: many; V gene: TRBV11-3; D gene: NA; J gene: TRBJ2-1; CDR3 protein: CASSLGQNEQFF; CDR3 DNA: TGTGCCAGCAGCTTGGGTCAGAATGAGCAGTTCTTC
clone size: NA; V gene: TRBV6-6; D gene: NA; J gene: TRBJ1-1; CDR3 protein: CASSYSQGPKNTEAFF; CDR3 DNA: TGTGCCAGCAGTTACAGTCAGGGGCCCAAGAACACTGAAGCTTTCTTT
clone size: NA; V gene: TRBV7-9; D gene: NA; J gene: TRBJ2-1; CDR3 protein: CASSSPGRATNEQFF; CDR3 DNA: TGTGCCAGCAGCTCCCCTGGCCGCGCCACAAATGAGCAGTTCTTC
clone size: NA; V gene: TRBV20-1; D gene: TRBD1; J gene: TRBJ1-2; CDR3 protein: CSAREQGASGYTF; CDR3 DNA: TGCAGTGCTAGAGAACAGGGGGCGAGTGGCTACACCTTC
clone size: many; V gene: TRBV7-2; D gene: TRBD1; J gene: TRBJ1-5; CDR3 protein: CASSLASYRGWNQPQHF; CDR3 DNA: TGTGCCAGCAGCTTAGCATCTTACAGGGGATGGAATCAGCCCCAGCATTTT
clone size: few; V gene: TRBV10-3; D gene: TRBD2; J gene: TRBJ2-1; CDR3 protein: CAISEGTTEQFF; CDR3 DNA: TGTGCCATCAGTGAGGGGACTACGGAGCAGTTCTTC
clone size: few; V gene: TRBV27; D gene: TRBD2; J gene: TRBJ2-5; CDR3 protein: CASRPSGRQETQYF; CDR3 DNA: TGTGCCAGCCGTCCTAGCGGTAGACAAGAGACCCAGTACTTC
clone size: many; V gene: TRBV28; D gene: TRBD1; J gene: TRBJ1-2; CDR3 protein: CASSLAGGGYGYTF; CDR3 DNA: TGTGCCAGCAGTTTGGCAGGGGGGGGTTATGGCTACACCTTC